The entry below gives a single T cell receptor beta chain sequence along with its context. These data originate in a study of shared clonotypes between healthy human individuals. Using immunoSEQ multiplex PCR, the repertoire was profiled, and TCRdb retains in-frame clones only, with some absent. Seen here are about 2.4 million clones, 90% to 95% observed once, and the top ten hold 0.11% to 0.15%. Trimming removed 6 bases from V and 6 bases from J; junction bases left unmatched: 6. The germline CDR1 and CDR2 sequences are LNHDA and SQIVND (reference sequence). The CDR3 sequence is 13 residues long. The clonotype comes from a man younger than 30 in good health. The gene calls are TRBV19 and TRBJ2-7; 9 nucleotides match TRBD1. Material: naive CD4+ T cells sorted from blood. Subset given: CD45RA+ positively selected. The CDR3 sequence: CASSRQGVGEQYF. In DNA form, the CDR3 reads TGTGCCAGTAGCCGACAGGGGGTCGGCGAGCAGTACTTC.